The TCR beta chain under discussion was sequenced for a study of OX40 agonist ivuxolimab in advanced cancers. Background on the study: Head and neck, renal cell, melanoma or hepatocellular carcinoma were the cancers that dose-escalation patients had. Notes on the study in general: CD4+ and CD8+ blood T cells expanded clonally by week 6 at 0.1 to 3.0 mg/kg. Those patients achieving a partial response at 0.1-3.0 mg/kg showed among the lowest clonal expansion.

The table came from immunoSEQ multiplex PCR; TCRdb's copy has only in-frame clones and leaves some out. The repertoire consists of 34,000 or so clones, with 81% occurring once and the leading ten covering about 1.3%. The CDR3 has 15 residues. Germline loops: CDR1 SGHVS, CDR2 FQNEAQ. The V and J ends lost 0 bases and 5 bases, in that order; junction bases with no gene match: 6. For this clone: What it binds is unknown.

The chain joins TRBV7-8 to TRBJ2-5, with 7 bases aligning to TRBD2. The sample here was CD4+ or CD8+ T cells sorted from blood, taken in a trial of the OX40 agonist ivuxolimab. The sequence was obtained from an adult with an advanced solid tumor such as melanoma, head and neck, liver or kidney cancer. The CDR3 loop reads CASSLAGGPYETQYF. CDR3 coding DNA: TGTGCCAGCAGCTTAGCGGGAGGGCCGTACGAGACCCAGTACTTC.